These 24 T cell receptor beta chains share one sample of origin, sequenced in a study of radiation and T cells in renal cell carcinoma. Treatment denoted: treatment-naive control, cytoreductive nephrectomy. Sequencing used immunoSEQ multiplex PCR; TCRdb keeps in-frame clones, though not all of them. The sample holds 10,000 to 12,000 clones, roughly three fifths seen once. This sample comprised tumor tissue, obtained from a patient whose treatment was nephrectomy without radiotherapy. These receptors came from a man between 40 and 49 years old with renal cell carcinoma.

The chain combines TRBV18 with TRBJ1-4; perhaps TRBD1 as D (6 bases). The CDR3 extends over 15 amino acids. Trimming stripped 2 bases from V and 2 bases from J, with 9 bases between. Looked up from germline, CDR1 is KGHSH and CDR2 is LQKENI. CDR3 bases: TGTGCCAGCTCACCAGAGAGGGGGACTAATGAAAAACTGTTTTTT. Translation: CASSPERGTNEKLFF.

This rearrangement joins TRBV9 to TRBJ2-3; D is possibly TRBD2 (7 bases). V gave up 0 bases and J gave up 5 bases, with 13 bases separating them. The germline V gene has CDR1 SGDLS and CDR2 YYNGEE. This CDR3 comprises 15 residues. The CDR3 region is CASSVVGGRGDTQYF. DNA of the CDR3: TGTGCCAGCAGCGTAGTCGGGGGGCGAGGAGATACGCAGTATTTT.

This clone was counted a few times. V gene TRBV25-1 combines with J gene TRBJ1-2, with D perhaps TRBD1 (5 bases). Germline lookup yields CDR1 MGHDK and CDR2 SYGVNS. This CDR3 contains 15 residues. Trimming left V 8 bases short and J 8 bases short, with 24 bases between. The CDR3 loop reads CASGERGGPDRGYTF. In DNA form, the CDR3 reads TGTGCCAGCGGGGAGAGGGGCGGGCCAGATCGGGGCTACACCTTC.

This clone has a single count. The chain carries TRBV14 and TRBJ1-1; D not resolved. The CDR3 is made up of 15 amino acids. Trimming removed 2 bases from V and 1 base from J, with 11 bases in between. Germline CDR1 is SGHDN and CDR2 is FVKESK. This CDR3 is CASSQFADPNTEAFF. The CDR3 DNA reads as TGTGCCAGCAGCCAATTCGCCGACCCGAACACTGAAGCTTTCTTT.

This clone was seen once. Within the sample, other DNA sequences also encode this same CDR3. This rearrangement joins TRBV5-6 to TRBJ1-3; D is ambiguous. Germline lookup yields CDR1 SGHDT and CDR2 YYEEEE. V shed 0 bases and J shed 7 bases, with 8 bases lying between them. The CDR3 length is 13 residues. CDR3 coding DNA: TGTGCCAGCAGCTTGGGGGCCGGGAACACCATATATTTT. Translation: CASSLGAGNTIYF.

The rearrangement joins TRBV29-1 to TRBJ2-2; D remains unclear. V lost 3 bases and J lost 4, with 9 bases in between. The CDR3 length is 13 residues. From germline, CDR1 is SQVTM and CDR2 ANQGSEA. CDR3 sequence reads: CSVEAKVTGELFF. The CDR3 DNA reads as TGCAGCGTTGAGGCAAAGGTCACCGGGGAGCTGTTTTTT.

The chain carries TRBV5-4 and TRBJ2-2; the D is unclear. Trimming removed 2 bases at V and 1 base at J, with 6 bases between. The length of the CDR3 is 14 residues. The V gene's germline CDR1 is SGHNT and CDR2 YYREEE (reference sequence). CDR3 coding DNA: TGTGCCAGCAGCTTACCCGAGAACACCGGGGAGCTGTTTTTT. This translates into CASSLPENTGELFF.

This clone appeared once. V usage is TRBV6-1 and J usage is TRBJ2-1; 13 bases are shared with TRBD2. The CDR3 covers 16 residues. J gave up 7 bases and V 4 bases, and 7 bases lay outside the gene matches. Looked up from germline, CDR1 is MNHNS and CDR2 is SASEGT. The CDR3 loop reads CASSAPWGLAGNEQFF. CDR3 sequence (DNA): TGTGCCAGCAGTGCCCCCTGGGGACTAGCGGGAAATGAGCAGTTCTTC.

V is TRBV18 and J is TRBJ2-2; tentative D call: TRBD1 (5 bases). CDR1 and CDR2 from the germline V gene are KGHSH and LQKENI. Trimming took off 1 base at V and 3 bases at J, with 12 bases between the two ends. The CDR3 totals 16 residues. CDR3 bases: TGTGCCAGCTCACCACGGGCAGGGCCGGACACCGGGGAGCTGTTTTTT. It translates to CASSPRAGPDTGELFF.

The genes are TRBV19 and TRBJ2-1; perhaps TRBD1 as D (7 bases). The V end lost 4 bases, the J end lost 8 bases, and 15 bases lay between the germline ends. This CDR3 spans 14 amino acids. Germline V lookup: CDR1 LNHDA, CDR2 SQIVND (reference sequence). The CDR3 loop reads CASSTWTGGDEQFF. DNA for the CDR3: TGTGCCAGTAGTACCTGGACAGGAGGGGATGAGCAGTTCTTC.

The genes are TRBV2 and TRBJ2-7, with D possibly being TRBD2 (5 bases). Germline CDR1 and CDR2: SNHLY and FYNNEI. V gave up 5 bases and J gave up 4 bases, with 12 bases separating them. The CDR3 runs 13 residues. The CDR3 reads CASSYERNYEQYV. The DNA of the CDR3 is TGTGCCAGCAGTTATGAGCGGAATTACGAGCAGTACGTC.

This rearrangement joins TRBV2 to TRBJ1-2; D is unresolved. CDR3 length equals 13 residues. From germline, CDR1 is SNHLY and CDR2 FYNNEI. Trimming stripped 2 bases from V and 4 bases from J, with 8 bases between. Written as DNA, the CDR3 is TGTGCCAGCAGTGAAAGAAGCTTCTATGGCTACACCTTC. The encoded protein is CASSERSFYGYTF.

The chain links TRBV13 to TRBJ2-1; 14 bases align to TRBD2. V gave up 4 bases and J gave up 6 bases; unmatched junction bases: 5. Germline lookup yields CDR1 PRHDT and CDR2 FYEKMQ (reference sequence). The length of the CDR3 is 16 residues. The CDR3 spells CASSSEGTSGGNEQFF. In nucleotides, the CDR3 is TGTGCCAGCAGCTCCGAAGGGACTAGCGGGGGCAATGAGCAGTTCTTC.

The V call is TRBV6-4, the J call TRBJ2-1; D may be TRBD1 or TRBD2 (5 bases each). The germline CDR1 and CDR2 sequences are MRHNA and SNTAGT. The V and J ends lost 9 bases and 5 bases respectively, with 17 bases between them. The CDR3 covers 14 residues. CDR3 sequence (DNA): TGTGCCAGGACGACCCGAGGGGCCAACAATGAGCAGTTCTTC. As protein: CARTTRGANNEQFF.

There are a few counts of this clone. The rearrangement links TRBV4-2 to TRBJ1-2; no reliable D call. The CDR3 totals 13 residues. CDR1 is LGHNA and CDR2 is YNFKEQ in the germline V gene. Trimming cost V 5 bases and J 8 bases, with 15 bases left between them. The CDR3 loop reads CASSLYPSSGYTF. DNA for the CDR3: TGTGCCAGCAGCTTGTATCCGTCAAGCGGCTACACCTTC.

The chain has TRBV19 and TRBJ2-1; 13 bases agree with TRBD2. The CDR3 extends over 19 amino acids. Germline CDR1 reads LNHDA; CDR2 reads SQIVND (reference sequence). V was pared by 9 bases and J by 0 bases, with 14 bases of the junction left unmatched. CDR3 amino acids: CASAISTSGRLSSYNEQFF. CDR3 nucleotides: TGTGCCAGCGCCATCTCGACTAGCGGGAGGCTGAGCTCCTACAATGAGCAGTTCTTC.

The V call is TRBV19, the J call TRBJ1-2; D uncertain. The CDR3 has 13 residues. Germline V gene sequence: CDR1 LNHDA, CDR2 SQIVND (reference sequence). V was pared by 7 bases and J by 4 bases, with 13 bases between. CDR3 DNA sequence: TGTGCCAGTACCGAAGGAATGGGCTATGGCTACACCTTC. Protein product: CASTEGMGYGYTF.

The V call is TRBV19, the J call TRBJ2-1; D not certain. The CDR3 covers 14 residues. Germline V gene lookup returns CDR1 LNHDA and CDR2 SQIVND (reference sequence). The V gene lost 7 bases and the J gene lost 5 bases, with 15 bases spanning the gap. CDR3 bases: TGTGCCAGTACCCTGACTTGGGCGGACAATGAGCAGTTCTTC. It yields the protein CASTLTWADNEQFF.

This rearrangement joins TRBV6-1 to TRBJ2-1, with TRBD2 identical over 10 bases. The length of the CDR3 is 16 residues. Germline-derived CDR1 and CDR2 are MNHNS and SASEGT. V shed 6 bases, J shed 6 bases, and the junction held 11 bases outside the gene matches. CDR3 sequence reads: CASRETSGRASNEQFF. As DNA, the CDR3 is TGTGCCAGCAGGGAAACCAGCGGGAGGGCCTCCAATGAGCAGTTCTTC.

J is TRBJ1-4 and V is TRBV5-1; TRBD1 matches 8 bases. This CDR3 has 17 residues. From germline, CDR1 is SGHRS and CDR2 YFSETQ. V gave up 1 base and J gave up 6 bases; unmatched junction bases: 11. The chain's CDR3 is CASSLYGQGIGDEKLFF. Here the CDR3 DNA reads TGCGCCAGCAGCTTGTATGGACAGGGAATCGGTGATGAAAAACTGTTTTTT.

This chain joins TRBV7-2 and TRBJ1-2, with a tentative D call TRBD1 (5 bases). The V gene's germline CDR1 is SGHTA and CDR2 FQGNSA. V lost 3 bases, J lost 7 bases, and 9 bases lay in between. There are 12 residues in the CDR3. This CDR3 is CASSFPGGGYTF. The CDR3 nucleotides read TGTGCCAGCAGCTTTCCCGGGGGTGGCTACACCTTC. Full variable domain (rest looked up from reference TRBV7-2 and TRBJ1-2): GAGVSQSPSNKVTEKGKDVELRCDPISGHTALYWYRQSLGQGLEFLIYFQGNSAPDKSGLPSDRFSAERTGGSVSTLTIQRTQQEDSAVYLCASSFPGGGYTFGSGTRLTVV.

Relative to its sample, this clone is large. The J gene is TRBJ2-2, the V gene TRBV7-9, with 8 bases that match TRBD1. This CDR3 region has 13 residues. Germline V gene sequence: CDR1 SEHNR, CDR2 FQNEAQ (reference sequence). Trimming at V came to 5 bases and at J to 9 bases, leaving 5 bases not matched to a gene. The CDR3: CASSRGQGRELFF. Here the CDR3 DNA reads TGTGCCAGCAGCCGTGGACAGGGACGGGAGCTGTTTTTT.

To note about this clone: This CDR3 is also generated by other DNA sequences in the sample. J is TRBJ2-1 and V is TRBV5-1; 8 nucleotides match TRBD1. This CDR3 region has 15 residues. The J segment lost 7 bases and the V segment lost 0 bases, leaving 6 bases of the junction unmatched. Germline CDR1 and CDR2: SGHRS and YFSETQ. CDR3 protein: CASSLGQGRVNEQFF. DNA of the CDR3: TGCGCCAGCAGCTTGGGACAGGGGCGGGTAAATGAGCAGTTCTTC.

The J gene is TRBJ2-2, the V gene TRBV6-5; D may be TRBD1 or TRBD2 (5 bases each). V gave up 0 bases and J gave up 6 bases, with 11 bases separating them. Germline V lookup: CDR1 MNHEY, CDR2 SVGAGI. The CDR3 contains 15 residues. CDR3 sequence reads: CASSYSGPAAGELFF. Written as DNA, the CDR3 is TGTGCCAGCAGTTACTCGGGACCAGCAGCCGGGGAGCTGTTTTTT.